Following are 7 T cell receptor beta chains from one sample sequenced in a study of radiation and T cells in renal cell carcinoma. The protocol was immunoSEQ multiplex PCR, while the TCRdb copy is restricted to in-frame clones and leaves out a portion. The table lists more than 60,000 clones, 75% to 90% of them singletons. Documented time point: blood 4 weeks post-SBRT, at nephrectomy. Treatment here: 15 Gy SBRT to primary tumor, nephrectomy 4 weeks later. Source: blood, taken from a patient whose treatment included radiotherapy and nephrectomy. The receptors were gathered from a woman in her sixties with renal cell carcinoma.

The chain employs TRBV6-8 and TRBJ2-7; D tentatively reads TRBD1 or TRBD2 (7 bases each). Germline V gene sequence: CDR1 MNHGY, CDR2 SAAAGT. Between the trimmed V and J ends, which lost 2 bases and 5 bases, there was a span of 16 bases. The CDR3 contains 15 residues. CDR3 region: CASSYSGTASHEQYF. In nucleotides, the CDR3 is TGTGCCAGCAGTTACAGCGGGACAGCGAGCCACGAGCAGTACTTC.

The genes are TRBV6-5 and TRBJ1-2; D gene ambiguous. CDR3 length: 13 amino acids. Trimming pared 5 bases from V and 0 bases from J, leaving 7 bases between. From germline, CDR1 is MNHEY and CDR2 SVGAGI. This CDR3 is CASSTLANYGYTF. As DNA, the CDR3 is TGTGCCAGCAGTACGCTCGCTAACTATGGCTACACCTTC.

This sequence joins TRBV15 and TRBJ1-2; maybe TRBD1 (6 bases). CDR3 length equals 15 residues. Germline V gene lookup returns CDR1 LNHNV and CDR2 YYDKDF (reference sequence). Trimming removed 0 bases from V and 6 bases from J, with 14 bases in between. The CDR3 DNA reads TGTGCCACCAGCAGAGAATACGGGGGGCTCGATGGCTACACCTTC. Amino acid sequence: CATSREYGGLDGYTF.

The chain has TRBV5-4 and TRBJ2-2; D is ambiguous. CDR3 length equals 13 residues. V dropped 2 bases and J dropped 5 bases, with 7 bases sitting between them. CDR1 and CDR2 from the germline V gene are SGHNT and YYREEE (reference sequence). The CDR3 here is CASSFFTTGELFF. The CDR3 nucleotides are TGTGCCAGCAGCTTCTTTACGACCGGGGAGCTGTTTTTT.

The V call is TRBV5-1, the J call TRBJ1-2; tentative D call: TRBD1 (5 bases). Germline V gene data show CDR1 as SGHRS and CDR2 as YFSETQ. V lost 0 bases to trimming and J lost 7 bases, with 16 bases between them. This CDR3 has 15 residues. Written as DNA, the CDR3 is TGCGCCAGCAGCTTGGATGCTGAGGGGTTTCTTGGCTACACCTTC. Translation gives CASSLDAEGFLGYTF.

This chain joins TRBV7-2 and TRBJ2-2, with 7 bases matching TRBD2. J lost 5 bases, V lost 4 bases, and 4 bases had no gene match. Germline CDR1 and CDR2: SGHTA and FQGNSA. CDR3 size: 14 residues. In DNA form, the CDR3 reads TGTGCCAGCAGCTCCCGGGAGGATACCGGGGAGCTGTTTTTT. Translating gives CASSSREDTGELFF. The full variable domain, rest sourced from reference TRBV7-2 and TRBJ2-2, is GAGVSQSPSNKVTEKGKDVELRCDPISGHTALYWYRQSLGQGLEFLIYFQGNSAPDKSGLPSDRFSAERTGGSVSTLTIQRTQQEDSAVYLCASSSREDTGELFFGEGSRLTVL.

V gene TRBV6-5 combines with J gene TRBJ1-1; no clear D gene. The germline V gene encodes CDR1 MNHEY and CDR2 SVGAGI. V shed 7 bases and J shed 3 bases, with 12 bases lying between them. The CDR3 loop spans 13 amino acids. CDR3 in amino acids: CASNRVGDTEAFF. In DNA, the CDR3 is TGTGCCAGCAACCGGGTGGGTGACACTGAAGCTTTCTTT.